Below are 10 T cell receptor beta chains sequenced from a single sample in a study of CD8 T cells in Susac syndrome. Reverse transcription of roughly 0.45 to 1 ug RNA was performed with random hexamers. TCRdb re-derived calls from the immunoSEQ multiplex PCR reads in MiXCR, one entry per CDR3 protein. The sample lists approximately 120,000 distinct CDR3 sequences, just over 90% occurring once. The sequencing sample was made of CD8+ T cells from PBMCs. These receptors originate from a human donor with multiple sclerosis.

This chain links TRBV27 with TRBJ2-2, with D unresolved. CDR3 length equals 13 residues. Per germline, CDR1 MNHEY and CDR2 SMNVEV (reference sequence). V was cut by 3 bases and J by 8 bases, with 10 bases left in between. In DNA, the CDR3 is TGTGCCAGCAGTTTCAGTGTGTCGGGGGAGCTGTTTTTT. This translates into CASSFSVSGELFF.

The rearrangement links TRBV6-1 to TRBJ2-4; 7 nucleotides match TRBD1. The junction had 14 bases not matched to a gene; V was cut back by 6 bases and J by 15 bases. Germline lookup yields CDR1 MNHNS and CDR2 SASEGT. The CDR3 is 13 residues long. The CDR3 sequence is CASRSRDSLRRYF. For the CDR3, the DNA is TGTGCCAGCAGGTCAAGGGACAGCTTGAGGCGGTACTTC.

V is TRBV29-1 and J is TRBJ1-1; D is unresolved. The CDR3 length is 10 residues. Trimming took 2 bases from V and 11 from J, leaving 9 bases between them. Germline CDR1 and CDR2: SQVTM and ANQGSEA. The CDR3 here is CSVERSGAFF. For the CDR3, the DNA is TGCAGCGTTGAAAGGTCCGGGGCTTTCTTT.

The V gene is TRBV27, the J gene TRBJ2-1; a possible D gene is TRBD2 (5 bases). Germline values: CDR1 MNHEY, CDR2 SMNVEV (reference sequence). Deletions cut 8 bases from V and 0 bases from J, with 11 bases between. This CDR3 region has 14 residues. CDR3: CASGISDSYNEQFF. The CDR3 bases are TGTGCCAGCGGCATTAGCGACTCCTACAATGAGCAGTTCTTC.

The chain joins TRBV7-2 to TRBJ1-1; D not resolved. The CDR3 is 13 residues long. The germline V gene has CDR1 SGHTA and CDR2 FQGNSA. Between the trimmed V and J ends, which lost 2 bases and 4 bases, there was a span of 8 bases. The DNA for the CDR3 is TGTGCCAGCAGCTTACTTTCCCGCACTGAAGCTTTCTTT. Protein product: CASSLLSRTEAFF.

The J gene is TRBJ2-6, the V gene TRBV28; 7 positions agree with TRBD1. V was pared by 4 bases and J by 0 bases, with 3 bases of the junction left unmatched. In germline, CDR1 is MDHEN, CDR2 SYDVKM. The CDR3 totals 16 residues. The CDR3 is CASSSGQSSGANVLTF. The CDR3 DNA reads TGTGCCAGCAGTTCGGGACAGAGCTCTGGGGCCAACGTCCTGACTTTC.

The chain recombines TRBV20-1 with TRBJ2-5; TRBD2 agrees at 7 bases. This CDR3 contains 14 residues. Trimming removed 5 bases from V and 5 bases from J; junction bases left unmatched: 11. Germline V gene sequence: CDR1 DFQATT, CDR2 SNEGSKA (reference sequence). The CDR3 bases are TGCAGTGCTCCCGTAGCGGGCTGGCGGGAGACCCAGTACTTC. Its protein product is CSAPVAGWRETQYF.

The chain uses TRBV5-1 and TRBJ1-2, with 7 bases lining up with TRBD1. Germline-derived CDR1 and CDR2 are SGHRS and YFSETQ. Trimming cost V 3 bases and J 2 bases; bases outside gene matches: 7. CDR3 length: 15 residues. This chain's CDR3 is CASSSGRQGNYGYTF. CDR3 sequence (DNA): TGCGCCAGCAGCTCGGGAAGACAGGGAAACTATGGCTACACCTTC.

This clonotype was seen just once. The chain joins TRBV13 to TRBJ1-2; no definite D call. The CDR3 loop spans 16 amino acids. Germline CDR1 is PRHDT and CDR2 is FYEKMQ (reference sequence). V dropped 5 bases and J dropped 2 bases, with 18 bases sitting between them. DNA of the CDR3: TGTGCCAGCAGCCCTCAAATGCAGGCCCTCAACTATGGCTACACCTTC. Residues: CASSPQMQALNYGYTF.

In its sample, this clonotype was seen a few times. The chain carries TRBV5-1 and TRBJ1-4; D gene ambiguous. The CDR3 is 15 amino acids. Germline V gene sequence: CDR1 SGHRS, CDR2 YFSETQ. Trimming shortened V by 4 bases and J by 4 bases, and 14 bases separated the two germline ends. For the CDR3, the DNA is TGCGCCAGCAGCCCCTCTGCGGGAGGTAATGAAAAACTGTTTTTT. This codes for CASSPSAGGNEKLFF.